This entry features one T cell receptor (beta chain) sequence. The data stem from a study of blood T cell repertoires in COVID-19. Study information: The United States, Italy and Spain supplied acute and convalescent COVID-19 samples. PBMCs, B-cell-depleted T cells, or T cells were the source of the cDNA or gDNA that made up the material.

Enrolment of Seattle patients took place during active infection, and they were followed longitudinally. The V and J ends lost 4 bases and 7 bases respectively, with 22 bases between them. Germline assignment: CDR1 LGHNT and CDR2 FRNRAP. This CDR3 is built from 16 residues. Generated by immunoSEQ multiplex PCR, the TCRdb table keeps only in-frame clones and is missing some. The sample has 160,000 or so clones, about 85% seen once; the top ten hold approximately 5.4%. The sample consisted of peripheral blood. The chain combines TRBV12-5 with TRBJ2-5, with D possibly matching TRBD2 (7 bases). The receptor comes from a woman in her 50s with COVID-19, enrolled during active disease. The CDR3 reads CASGSPLRGASGTQYF. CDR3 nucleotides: TGTGCTAGTGGTTCCCCCCTACGGGGGGCCTCGGGGACCCAGTACTTC.